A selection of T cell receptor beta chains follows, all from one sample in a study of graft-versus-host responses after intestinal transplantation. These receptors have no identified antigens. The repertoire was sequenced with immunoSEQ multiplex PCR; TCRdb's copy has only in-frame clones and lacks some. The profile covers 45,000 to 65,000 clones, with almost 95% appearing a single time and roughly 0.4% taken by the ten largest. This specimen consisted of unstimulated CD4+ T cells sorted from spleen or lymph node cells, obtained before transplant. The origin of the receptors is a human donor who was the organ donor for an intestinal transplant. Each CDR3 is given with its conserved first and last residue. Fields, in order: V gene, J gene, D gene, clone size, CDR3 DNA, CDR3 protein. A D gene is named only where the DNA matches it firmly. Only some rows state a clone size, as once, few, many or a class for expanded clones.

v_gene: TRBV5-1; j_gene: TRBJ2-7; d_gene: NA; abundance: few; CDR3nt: TGCGCCAGCAGCTGGGAATCAGGGGAATACGAGCAGTACTTC; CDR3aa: CASSWESGEYEQYF
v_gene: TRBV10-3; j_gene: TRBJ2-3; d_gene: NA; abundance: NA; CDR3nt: TGTGCCATCAGGGCAGGTCAAGGAGTGAATCAGGCAGATACGCAGTATTTT; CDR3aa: CAIRAGQGVNQADTQYF
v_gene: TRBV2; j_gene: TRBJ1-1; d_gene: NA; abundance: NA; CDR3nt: TGTGCCAGCAGTGATTCATGGGATGTAGGGACTTTCTTT; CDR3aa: CASSDSWDVGTFF
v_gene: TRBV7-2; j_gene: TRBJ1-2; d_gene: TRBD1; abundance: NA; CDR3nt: TGTGCCAGCAGCGACAGGGCCTATGGCTACACCTTC; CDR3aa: CASSDRAYGYTF
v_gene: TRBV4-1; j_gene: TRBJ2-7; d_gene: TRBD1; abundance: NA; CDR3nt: TGCGCCAGCAGCCAAGCCCGACAGGGCTACGAGCAGTACTTC; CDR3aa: CASSQARQGYEQYF
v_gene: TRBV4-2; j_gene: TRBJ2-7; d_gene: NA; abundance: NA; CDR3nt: TGTGCCAGCAGCCCCAGGCTCGATCCTCCTCCCTACGAGCAGTACTTC; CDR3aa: CASSPRLDPPPYEQYF
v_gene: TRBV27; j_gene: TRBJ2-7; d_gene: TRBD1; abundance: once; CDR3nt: TGTGCCAGCGGAGTTCACAGGGGAACGGCCTACGAGCAGTACTTC; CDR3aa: CASGVHRGTAYEQYF
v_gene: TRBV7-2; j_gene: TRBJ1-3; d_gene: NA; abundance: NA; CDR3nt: TGTGCCAGCAGCCCAGAAAATAACTCTGGAAACACCATATATTTT; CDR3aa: CASSPENNSGNTIYF
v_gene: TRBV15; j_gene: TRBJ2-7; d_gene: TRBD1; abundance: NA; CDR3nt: TGTGCCACCAGCAGAGCAGGGGGTTCCTTCTACGAGCAGTACTTC; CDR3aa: CATSRAGGSFYEQYF
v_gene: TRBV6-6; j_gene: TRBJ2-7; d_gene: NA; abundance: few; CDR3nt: TGTGCCAGCAGTTACTCGGACGGGAACTACGAGCAGTACTTC; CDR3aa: CASSYSDGNYEQYF
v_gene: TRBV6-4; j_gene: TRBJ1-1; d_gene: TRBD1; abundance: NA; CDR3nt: TGTGCCAGCATTGAGAAAGAGACAGGGGGCGAGGGCACTGAAGCTTTCTTT; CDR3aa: CASIEKETGGEGTEAFF
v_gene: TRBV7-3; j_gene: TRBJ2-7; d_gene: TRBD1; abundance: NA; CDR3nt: TGTGCCAGCAGCTCGACAGGGAACGAGCAGTACTTC; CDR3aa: CASSSTGNEQYF
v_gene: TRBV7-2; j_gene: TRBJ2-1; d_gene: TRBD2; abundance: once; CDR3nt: TGTGCCAGCAGCTTTAGGGTTCCCGGGACTAGCGGGTACAATGAGCAGTTCTTC; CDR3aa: CASSFRVPGTSGYNEQFF
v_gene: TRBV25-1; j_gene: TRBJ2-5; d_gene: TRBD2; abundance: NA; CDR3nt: TGTGCCAGCTGGACCCTGGGGGGGTGGTGGGAGACCCAGTACTTC; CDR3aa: CASWTLGGWWETQYF
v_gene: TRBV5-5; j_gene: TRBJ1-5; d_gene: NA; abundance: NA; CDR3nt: TGTGCCAGCAGCTTGGCCGGGGCTAATCAGCCCCAGCATTTT; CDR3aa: CASSLAGANQPQHF
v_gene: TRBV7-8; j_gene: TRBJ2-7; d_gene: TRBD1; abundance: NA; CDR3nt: TGTGCCAGCAGGCCGAGGACAGGGGATTATCGCTCCTACGAGCAGTACTTC; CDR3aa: CASRPRTGDYRSYEQYF
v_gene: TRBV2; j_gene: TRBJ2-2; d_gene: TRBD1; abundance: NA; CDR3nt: TGTGCCAGCAGAGACAGACAGGGTGGCACCGGGGAGCTGTTTTTT; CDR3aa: CASRDRQGGTGELFF